The entry below gives a single T cell receptor (beta chain) sequence along with its context. Clones were sequenced by immunoSEQ multiplex PCR, and TCRdb holds only the in-frame ones, with some missing. Of over 75,000 clones in the sample, 60% to 85% are singletons; the top ten hold 15% to 20%. This entry belongs to a study of blood T cell repertoires in COVID-19. The CDR3 totals 15 residues. Trimming removed 5 bases from V and 6 bases from J; junction bases left unmatched: 5. Germline V CDR1 and CDR2: SGHTA, FQGNSA. The J gene is TRBJ2-4, the V gene TRBV7-2; 12 bases line up with TRBD2. This receptor was identified in a human donor in a cohort sampled during active COVID-19. Sequencing was carried out using peripheral blood. The DNA for the CDR3 is TGTGCCAGCAGCCTAACGACTAGCGGGAGAAACATTCAGTACTTC. Protein: CASSLTTSGRNIQYF. The full variable domain, its missing parts supplied by reference TRBV7-2 and TRBJ2-4, is GAGVSQSPSNKVTEKGKDVELRCDPISGHTALYWYRQSLGQGLEFLIYFQGNSAPDKSGLPSDRFSAERTGGSVSTLTIQRTQQEDSAVYLCASSLTTSGRNIQYFGAGTRLSVL.